The 5 T cell receptor beta chains in this list originate from one sample, sequenced in a study of blood T cell repertoires in COVID-19. Only in-frame clones appear in the TCRdb table, and some are missing; sequencing was by immunoSEQ multiplex PCR. The sample holds 80,000 to 130,000 clones; roughly nine tenths are singletons and the top ten take 0.97%. Sequencing was carried out using peripheral blood. The receptors here all came from a man in his 60s with acute or convalescent COVID-19.

This clone was counted once. The chain is built from TRBV18 and TRBJ2-1, with no clear D. V was clipped by 4 bases and J by 4 bases, with 8 bases between them. Per germline, CDR1 KGHSH and CDR2 LQKENI. The CDR3 sequence is 13 residues long. The CDR3 here is CASSLTTYNEQFF. CDR3 DNA sequence: TGTGCCAGCTCACTTACTACTTACAATGAGCAGTTCTTC.

This chain connects TRBV27 to TRBJ1-1; TRBD1 aligns across 9 bases. The germline CDR1 and CDR2 sequences are MNHEY and SMNVEV (reference sequence). The CDR3 is 16 amino acids. The ends lost 4 bases at V and 11 bases at J; junction bases unmatched: 17. CDR3 protein: CASSSLGGQGIVRAFF. CDR3 DNA sequence: TGTGCCAGCAGTTCTCTAGGCGGACAGGGGATCGTTAGGGCTTTCTTT.

V usage is TRBV5-1 and J usage is TRBJ2-3; maybe TRBD2 (5 bases). Trimming left V 0 bases short and J 2 bases short, with 7 bases between. The CDR3 sequence is 14 residues long. Germline V gene sequence: CDR1 SGHRS, CDR2 YFSETQ. CDR3: CASSLGGITDTQYF. CDR3 DNA sequence: TGCGCCAGCAGCTTGGGAGGGATCACAGATACGCAGTATTTT.

The chain carries TRBV6-5 and TRBJ1-2; maybe TRBD1 (5 bases). In germline, CDR1 is MNHEY, CDR2 SVGAGI. There are 13 residues in the CDR3. The V and J ends lost 2 bases and 7 bases respectively, with 11 bases between them. The CDR3 spells CASSYLQAGGYTF. The CDR3 DNA reads as TGTGCCAGCAGTTACCTACAGGCAGGTGGCTACACCTTC.

The CDR3 DNA follows: TGTGCCACGACAGGAGAAGAGACCCAGTACTTC. Its protein is CATTGEETQYF. The gene calls are TRBV2 and TRBJ2-5, with D possibly being TRBD1 (6 bases). Germline V CDR1 and CDR2: SNHLY, FYNNEI. This CDR3 region has 11 residues. Trimming cost V 10 bases and J 3 bases, with 9 bases left between them.